The clone carrying this T cell receptor (beta chain) appeared a single time. The data were obtained in a study of blood T cell repertoires in COVID-19. Across the study: Whether acute or convalescent, the COVID-19 samples came from the United States, Italy and Spain. Sample material is recorded as cDNA or gDNA derived from T cells, B-cell-depleted T cells, or PBMCs.

Per the authors' pipeline: By means of reference gene primer amplification, nucleated cell counts were estimated. Measured with immunoSEQ multiplex PCR; TCRdb has only the in-frame clones, and not every one. V and J calls and clone size follow that table, whereas D and trimming were derived from the DNA. Of about 80,000 clones detected, around 83% appear once; the ten largest clones hold 27%. There are 12 residues in the CDR3. V lost 1 base, J lost 7 bases, and 7 bases lay in between. V gene TRBV12-3 or TRBV12-4 combines with J gene TRBJ1-2; D unresolved. The source of this sequence is a human donor in a cohort sampled during active COVID-19. The sample was peripheral blood. In nucleotides, the CDR3 is TGTGCCAGCAGTTTAGACTTTGGTGGCTACACCTTC. Translation gives CASSLDFGGYTF.